A selection of T cell receptor beta chains follows, all from one sample in a study of control samples from healthy donors and cancer patients. TCRdb's copy holds only in-frame clones and misses some; the assay was immunoSEQ multiplex PCR. This repertoire shows approximately 120,000 clones, about 89% found once; its top ten account for approximately 15%. The sample comprised blood. These receptors were taken from a woman aged 45-59 years in good health. CDR3s include the opening cysteine and the closing phenylalanine or tryptophan. The D gene is left open where the match is weak. Clone size is shown for a subset of rows, as once, few, many or a class of expanded clone.

v_gene,d_gene,j_gene,abundance,CDR3aa,CDR3nt
TRBV29-1,.,TRBJ1-2,once,CSVEGSRGPLRGYTF,TGCAGCGTTGAGGGAAGTAGGGGCCCCCTTAGGGGCTACACCTTC
TRBV7-9,.,TRBJ1-5,.,CASSLLQGQPQHF,TGTGCCAGCAGCTTATTACAGGGCCAGCCCCAGCATTTT
TRBV10-3,.,TRBJ1-1,.,CAISARGDTEAFF,TGTGCCATCAGTGCCCGGGGTGACACTGAAGCTTTCTTT
TRBV6-1,TRBD1,TRBJ1-5,.,CASSDPGQGSPAQHF,TGTGCCAGCAGTGATCCGGGACAGGGTAGTCCGGCCCAGCATTTT
TRBV6-2/TRBV6-3,TRBD1,TRBJ1-3,once,CASSYRTGSISGNTIYF,TGTGCCAGCAGTTACCGGACAGGCTCGATCTCTGGAAACACCATATATTTT
TRBV10-3,.,TRBJ2-7,.,CASEGRSEQYF,TGTGCCTCGGAGGGGAGGTCCGAGCAGTACTTC
TRBV5-1,.,TRBJ1-2,.,CASSPGRGSEYGYTF,TGCGCCAGCAGCCCCGGACGGGGTAGTGAGTATGGCTACACCTTC
TRBV28,TRBD1,TRBJ2-1,.,CASQDRGSYNEQFF,TGTGCCAGCCAGGACAGGGGATCCTACAATGAGCAGTTCTTC
TRBV7-3,TRBD2,TRBJ2-3,once,CASSLRAGADTQYF,TGTGCCAGCAGCTTAAGGGCGGGGGCAGATACGCAGTATTTT
TRBV19,.,TRBJ1-3,.,CASSSPNRGTIYF,TGTGCCAGTAGTAGCCCCAACCGGGGCACCATATATTTT
TRBV6-6,TRBD1,TRBJ1-2,.,CASTTPTGTGIYGYTF,TGTGCCAGCACCACTCCTACCGGGACAGGGATCTATGGCTACACCTTC
TRBV18,TRBD1,TRBJ2-7,.,CASSPPGQGLYEQYF,TGTGCCAGCTCACCACCGGGACAGGGCCTATACGAGCAGTACTTC
TRBV9,.,TRBJ2-3,.,CASSVALGGGQDTQYF,TGTGCCAGCAGCGTAGCCCTAGGAGGGGGCCAAGATACGCAGTATTTT
TRBV5-5,.,TRBJ2-7,.,CASSSQLGYEQYF,TGTGCCAGCAGCTCTCAACTAGGATACGAGCAGTACTTC
TRBV4-3,TRBD2,TRBJ2-1,.,CASSQGGLAEVDEQFF,TGCGCCAGCAGCCAAGGGGGACTAGCAGAGGTCGATGAGCAGTTCTTC
TRBV12-3/TRBV12-4,.,TRBJ2-1,.,CASSSHYNEQFF,TGTGCCAGCAGTTCTCATTACAATGAGCAGTTCTTC
TRBV27,.,TRBJ1-6,.,CASSSQGNNSPLHF,TGTGCCAGCAGTTCCCAGGGAAATAATTCACCCCTCCACTTT
TRBV19,.,TRBJ2-2,.,CASSRATGELFF,TGTGCCAGTAGTAGGGCCACCGGGGAGCTGTTTTTT
TRBV28,TRBD1,TRBJ1-2,once,CASSLTGRGYTF,TGTGCCAGCAGTCTGACAGGGCGAGGCTACACCTTC
TRBV2,TRBD1,TRBJ2-1,.,CASRRDRDVYNEQFF,TGTGCCAGCAGACGGGACAGGGACGTCTACAATGAGCAGTTCTTC
TRBV4-1,TRBD2,TRBJ2-2,.,CASSQRTSGRVRTGELFF,TGCGCCAGCAGCCAAAGAACTAGCGGGAGGGTTAGGACCGGGGAGCTGTTTTTT
TRBV29-1,.,TRBJ1-1,.,CSALGNTEAFF,TGCAGCGCACTAGGGAACACTGAAGCTTTCTTT
TRBV3-1/TRBV3-2,TRBD1,TRBJ2-2,.,CASSPRSGQGFRTGELFF,TGTGCCAGCAGCCCGCGGTCGGGACAGGGGTTCCGCACCGGGGAGCTGTTTTTT
TRBV29-1,.,TRBJ1-1,.,CSVSWGTTEAFF,TGCAGCGTTTCCTGGGGGACCACTGAAGCTTTCTTT
TRBV7-8,TRBD2,TRBJ2-7,.,CASGSRPLEAGGAYEQYF,TGTGCCAGCGGCTCTCGCCCCCTCGAGGCGGGGGGCGCCTACGAGCAGTACTTC
TRBV27,.,TRBJ1-5,few,CASSLTSNQPQHF,TGTGCCAGCAGTTTAACCAGCAATCAGCCCCAGCATTTT
TRBV4-1,.,TRBJ2-2,.,CASSQERNFAGPGELFF,TGCGCCAGCAGCCAAGAGCGTAACTTCGCAGGGCCCGGGGAGCTGTTTTTT
TRBV12-3/TRBV12-4,.,TRBJ2-7,once,CASSLLGAGEQYF,TGTGCCAGCAGCCTTCTGGGGGCCGGGGAGCAGTACTTC
TRBV6-1,TRBD1,TRBJ2-5,.,CASSEAPLTGIGTQYF,TGTGCCAGCAGTGAAGCCCCCCTGACAGGGATAGGGACCCAGTACTTC
TRBV19,.,TRBJ2-3,.,CASSRYGDPQMDTQYF,TGTGCCAGTAGCCGATACGGGGACCCCCAAATGGATACGCAGTATTTT
TRBV27,TRBD1,TRBJ2-7,.,CASTGTGGIYEQYF,TGTGCCAGCACCGGGACAGGGGGCATCTACGAGCAGTACTTC
TRBV19,TRBD2,TRBJ2-2,.,CASSLIRTSVYTGELFF,TGTGCCAGTAGTCTCATAAGGACTAGCGTGTACACCGGGGAGCTGTTTTTT
TRBV6-2/TRBV6-3,.,TRBJ1-5,.,CASSPLRGYRDQPQHF,TGTGCCAGCAGCCCTCTTAGGGGGTATCGTGATCAGCCCCAGCATTTT
TRBV18,.,TRBJ1-3,.,CASSPGATGNTIYF,TGTGCCAGCTCACCGGGGGCGACAGGAAACACCATATATTTT
TRBV27,.,TRBJ1-1,once,CASTRTRRNTEAFF,TGTGCCAGCACTAGAACCCGAAGGAACACTGAAGCTTTCTTT
TRBV2,.,TRBJ1-5,once,CATGGGPNQPQHF,TGTGCCACGGGAGGGGGACCCAATCAGCCCCAGCATTTT
TRBV15,TRBD1,TRBJ1-4,.,CATSRTPGQSEKLFF,TGTGCCACCAGCAGGACACCGGGACAGTCTGAAAAACTGTTTTTT
TRBV19,TRBD1,TRBJ1-6,.,CASSPQGGQGNSPLHF,TGTGCCAGTAGTCCCCAAGGGGGACAGGGAAATTCACCCCTCCACTTT
TRBV4-3,.,TRBJ1-2,once,CASSQGTGRLGYTF,TGCGCCAGCAGCCAAGGAACGGGACGCCTGGGCTACACCTTC
TRBV7-2,.,TRBJ1-2,.,CASSPDRTYGYTF,TGTGCCAGCAGCCCTGACAGGACCTATGGCTACACCTTC
TRBV2,.,TRBJ1-1,.,CARVINPEAFF,TGTGCCAGAGTCATAAATCCCGAAGCTTTCTTT